Presented here are 2 T cell receptor beta chains from one specimen sequenced in a study of identical twins. In TCRdb, the 5' RACE reads were re-called with MiXCR into one record per CDR3 protein. The data show 500,000 to 600,000 distinct CDR3 sequences, approximately 22% seen once. This sample was also put to use in a study of T cells expressing NK-cell markers.

Sample: CD4+ T cells sorted from blood. These receptors originate from a woman aged 18-29 years in good health.

This clonotype appeared a few times. The V gene is TRBV4-1, the J gene TRBJ1-5, with D perhaps TRBD1 (6 bases). This CDR3 has 14 residues. Germline V CDR1 and CDR2: MGHRA, YSYEKL. V lost 4 bases and J lost 6, with 13 bases in between. The CDR3 reads CASSPQAGAQPQHF. CDR3 nucleotide sequence: TGCGCCAGCAGCCCTCAGGCGGGGGCTCAGCCCCAGCATTTT.

This chain joins TRBV6-1 and TRBJ2-3; tentatively, D is TRBD1 or TRBD2 (5 bases each). Germline CDR1 is MNHNS and CDR2 is SASEGT. This CDR3 region has 14 residues. V gave up 2 bases and J gave up 8 bases, with 14 bases separating them. CDR3 nucleotide sequence: TGTGCCAGCAGTGAACCCCTGGGACGGAGTACGCAGTATTTT. This sequence encodes CASSEPLGRSTQYF.